This T cell receptor beta chain derives from a study of cytomegalovirus exposure and HLA in healthy donors. Researchers ran the PCR with 60 Vbeta and 13 Jbeta primers. TCRdb keeps only in-frame clones here, not all; method: immunoSEQ multiplex PCR. The sample carries about 170,000 clones, about four fifths recorded once. The trim removed 0 bases at V and 4 bases at J, leaving 4 bases unmatched. This CDR3 comprises 16 residues. CDR1 and CDR2 (germline): SEHNR, FQNEAQ (reference sequence). The chain carries TRBV7-9 and TRBJ1-5; 9 bases match TRBD1. This sequence was found in a woman younger than 35 in good health and CMV-seropositive. Sequencing used PBMCs. CDR3: CASSLAGTGPNQPQHF. CDR3 nucleotide sequence: TGTGCCAGCAGCTTAGCGGGGACAGGGCCAAATCAGCCCCAGCATTTT.